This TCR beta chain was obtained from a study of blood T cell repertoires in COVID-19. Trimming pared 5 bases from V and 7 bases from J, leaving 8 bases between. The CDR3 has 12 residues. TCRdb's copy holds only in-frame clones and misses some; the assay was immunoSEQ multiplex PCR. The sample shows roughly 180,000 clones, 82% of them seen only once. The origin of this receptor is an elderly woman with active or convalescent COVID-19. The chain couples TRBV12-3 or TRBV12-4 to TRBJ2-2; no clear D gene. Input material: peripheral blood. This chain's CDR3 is CASSILLGELFF. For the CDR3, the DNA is TGTGCCAGCAGTATTTTACTCGGGGAGCTGTTTTTT.